This is a list of T cell receptor beta chains from one sample in a study of cytomegalovirus exposure and HLA in healthy donors. The assay was immunoSEQ multiplex PCR, and TCRdb's table has in-frame clones only and misses some. In the table there are approximately 160,000 clones, 90% to 97% of which are singletons. Sequencing was carried out using PBMCs. The source is a woman aged 18-29 years in good health and CMV-seronegative. CDR3s include the opening cysteine and the closing phenylalanine or tryptophan. D genes are given only for firm matches. Size values are once, few and many counts, or a class for expanded clones, and some rows have none.

D gene: .
clone size: once
V gene: TRBV6-5
J gene: TRBJ1-2
CDR3 DNA: TGTGCCAGCAGAGAGCCTCTAAACTATGGCTACACCTTC
CDR3 protein: CASREPLNYGYTF

D gene: .
clone size: .
V gene: TRBV6-1
J gene: TRBJ1-6
CDR3 DNA: TGTGCCAGCAGTGAAGCGCGGATCAGGGGTTCCTATAATTCACCCCTCCACTTT
CDR3 protein: CASSEARIRGSYNSPLHF

D gene: .
clone size: .
V gene: TRBV19
J gene: TRBJ2-3
CDR3 DNA: TGTGCCAGTAGTTCTTCAGGAGCGGGCGCCTACACAGATACGCAGTATTTT
CDR3 protein: CASSSSGAGAYTDTQYF

D gene: TRBD1
clone size: few
V gene: TRBV6-5
J gene: TRBJ1-6
CDR3 DNA: TGTGCCAGCAGACCAAGGGACAGACGGTTCTCACCCCTCCACTTT
CDR3 protein: CASRPRDRRFSPLHF

D gene: TRBD2
clone size: .
V gene: TRBV11-1
J gene: TRBJ2-3
CDR3 DNA: TGTGCCAGCAGGTCGACTAGCGGGGGGGCAACGGATACGCAGTATTTT
CDR3 protein: CASRSTSGGATDTQYF

D gene: .
clone size: .
V gene: TRBV29-1
J gene: TRBJ2-5
CDR3 DNA: TGCAGCGTTGACTCGGGGGGCCTTGAGACCCAGTACTTC
CDR3 protein: CSVDSGGLETQYF

D gene: .
clone size: .
V gene: TRBV7-3
J gene: TRBJ2-3
CDR3 DNA: TGTGCCAGCAGCGAGCAGGTCACAGATACGCAGTATTTT
CDR3 protein: CASSEQVTDTQYF

D gene: .
clone size: .
V gene: TRBV6-4
J gene: TRBJ1-2
CDR3 DNA: TGTGCCAGCAGGGCGGGGACCGGGGAACTCTATGGCTACACCTTC
CDR3 protein: CASRAGTGELYGYTF

D gene: TRBD2
clone size: .
V gene: TRBV14
J gene: TRBJ2-3
CDR3 DNA: TGTGCAAGCTCCCCCCCGCTAGCGGGGTATGCAGATACGCAGTATTTT
CDR3 protein: CASSPPLAGYADTQYF

D gene: .
clone size: once
V gene: TRBV6-6
J gene: TRBJ2-7
CDR3 DNA: TGTGCCAGCGGTCAGGTCTCCTACGAGCAGTACTTC
CDR3 protein: CASGQVSYEQYF

D gene: .
clone size: .
V gene: TRBV7-2
J gene: TRBJ2-5
CDR3 DNA: TGTGCCAGCAGCTTAGAGGCTAGCCAAGAGACCCAGTACTTC
CDR3 protein: CASSLEASQETQYF

D gene: .
clone size: .
V gene: TRBV20-1
J gene: TRBJ1-1
CDR3 DNA: TGCAGTGCTAGCCCCTGGGACAAAGCTTTCTTT
CDR3 protein: CSASPWDKAFF

D gene: TRBD2
clone size: .
V gene: TRBV6-5
J gene: TRBJ2-7
CDR3 DNA: TGTGCCAGCAGTTACCCGGGAGGGTCGCCCTACGAGCAGTACTTC
CDR3 protein: CASSYPGGSPYEQYF

D gene: .
clone size: .
V gene: TRBV14
J gene: TRBJ2-5
CDR3 DNA: TGTGCCAGCAGCCTTGGAGGGGGCCGAGAGACCCAGTACTTC
CDR3 protein: CASSLGGGRETQYF

D gene: TRBD1
clone size: few
V gene: TRBV6-7
J gene: TRBJ2-5
CDR3 DNA: TGCAATAGACAGGGGGGAGAGACCCAGTACTTC
CDR3 protein: CNRQGGETQYF

D gene: .
clone size: .
V gene: TRBV5-4
J gene: TRBJ1-1
CDR3 DNA: TGTGCCAGCAGTCGAGCAGGTTTGAACACTGAAGCTTTCTTT
CDR3 protein: CASSRAGLNTEAFF

D gene: TRBD2
clone size: .
V gene: TRBV7-3
J gene: TRBJ2-2
CDR3 DNA: TGTGCCAGCAGCTTATTGCGGGGGGGCCTGGGCACCGGGGAGCTGTTTTTT
CDR3 protein: CASSLLRGGLGTGELFF

D gene: TRBD1
clone size: .
V gene: TRBV4-1
J gene: TRBJ2-6
CDR3 DNA: TGCGCCAGCAGCCAATGGACAGGGGATCCCTCTGGGGCCAACGTCCTGACTTTC
CDR3 protein: CASSQWTGDPSGANVLTF

D gene: TRBD1
clone size: .
V gene: TRBV7-8
J gene: TRBJ1-2
CDR3 DNA: TGTGCCAGCAGCTTAGAGGGACAGCACTCCGGCTACACCTTC
CDR3 protein: CASSLEGQHSGYTF

D gene: .
clone size: .
V gene: TRBV25-1
J gene: TRBJ2-7
CDR3 DNA: TGTGCCAGCAGTGAACAGGGACTGGGCTCTTACGAGCAGTACTTC
CDR3 protein: CASSEQGLGSYEQYF

D gene: .
clone size: .
V gene: TRBV6-6
J gene: TRBJ1-3
CDR3 DNA: TGTGCCAGCGGGCAGGGCTTTTACTCTGGAAACACCATATATTTT
CDR3 protein: CASGQGFYSGNTIYF

D gene: TRBD1
clone size: .
V gene: TRBV27
J gene: TRBJ2-5
CDR3 DNA: TGTGCCAGCAGTTTATGGGACAGGGCCGAGACCCAGTACTTC
CDR3 protein: CASSLWDRAETQYF

D gene: .
clone size: .
V gene: TRBV29-1
J gene: TRBJ1-2
CDR3 DNA: TGCAGCGTTGAGGACACACACTATGGCTACACCTTC
CDR3 protein: CSVEDTHYGYTF

D gene: TRBD2
clone size: .
V gene: TRBV18
J gene: TRBJ2-5
CDR3 DNA: TGTGCCAGCTCACCTCCCTCCGCGGGGGAAATCCAAGAGACCCAGTACTTC
CDR3 protein: CASSPPSAGEIQETQYF

D gene: TRBD1
clone size: once
V gene: TRBV27
J gene: TRBJ2-7
CDR3 DNA: TGTGCCAGCAGGCGCCTCAGGGGGCAGGGGTACGAGCAGTACTTC
CDR3 protein: CASRRLRGQGYEQYF

D gene: TRBD2
clone size: .
V gene: TRBV7-7
J gene: TRBJ2-5
CDR3 DNA: TGTGCTAGCAGCTTAGGACTAGCGGGGGGTTCGTACCAAGAGACCCAGTACTTC
CDR3 protein: CASSLGLAGGSYQETQYF

D gene: TRBD1
clone size: .
V gene: TRBV19
J gene: TRBJ1-1
CDR3 DNA: TGTGCCAGCGCCGGTGGGACAGCAAACACTGAAGCTTTCTTT
CDR3 protein: CASAGGTANTEAFF

D gene: TRBD2
clone size: .
V gene: TRBV6-5
J gene: TRBJ2-1
CDR3 DNA: TGTGCCAGCAGTTCTAGCGGAATCTCCTACAATGAGCAGTTCTTC
CDR3 protein: CASSSSGISYNEQFF

D gene: TRBD1
clone size: .
V gene: TRBV29-1
J gene: TRBJ2-3
CDR3 DNA: TGCAGCGTGGTCGGGGTACAGGGGGCTGGGTCTAGTAGCACAGATACGCAGTATTTT
CDR3 protein: CSVVGVQGAGSSSTDTQYF